These 27 T cell receptor beta chains originate from one sample sequenced in a study of T cell repertoires in cytomegalovirus infection. TCRdb recomputed calls from the reads with MiXCR, one row per CDR3 protein. Of approximately 500,000 distinct CDR3 sequences listed, 25% to 35% are singletons. Their antigen targets remain unknown. The sequencing here drew on cultured PBMCs, taken from culture after CMV antigen stimulation. Source of these receptors: a human donor in good health (CMV status not recorded). Some clones in this sample may be carry-over from other donors' samples.

This clonotype has ten or more counts. This chain joins TRBV7-2 and TRBJ1-3; D uncertain. CDR3 length equals 13 residues. Germline CDR1 SGHTA, CDR2 FQGNSA. Trimming shortened V by 1 base and J by 3 bases, and 4 bases separated the two germline ends. The CDR3 bases are TGTGCCAGCAGCTTAGGGGGTGGAAACACCATATATTTT. Its translation is CASSLGGGNTIYF.

This clonotype was detected only a few times. This rearrangement joins TRBV7-2 to TRBJ1-1; D ambiguous. This CDR3 spans 14 amino acids. Germline V gene sequence: CDR1 SGHTA, CDR2 FQGNSA. Trimming took 2 bases from V and 7 from J, leaving 14 bases between them. The CDR3 sequence is CASSLSNQLHEAFF. The DNA for the CDR3 is TGTGCCAGCAGCTTAAGTAATCAGCTCCATGAAGCTTTCTTT.

V is TRBV29-1 and J is TRBJ1-2; D is ambiguous. Trimming took off 3 bases at V and 4 bases at J, with 6 bases between the two ends. Germline V CDR1 and CDR2: SQVTM, ANQGSEA. This CDR3 region has 11 residues. DNA of the CDR3: TGCAGCGTTGATGGACCCTATGGCTACACCTTC. As protein: CSVDGPYGYTF.

This clonotype occurred many times. The chain is built from TRBV7-2 and TRBJ2-5, with D perhaps TRBD1 (5 bases). The germline gives CDR1 SGHTA, CDR2 FQGNSA. This CDR3 spans 13 amino acids. The V end was cut by 1 base, the J end by 5 bases, with 8 bases between. The CDR3 sequence: CASSLDRSETQYF. The CDR3 coding sequence is TGTGCCAGCAGCTTAGACAGGTCGGAGACCCAGTACTTC.

The rearrangement links TRBV7-9 to TRBJ2-1; 12 positions match TRBD2. V gave up 3 bases and J gave up 8 bases; unmatched junction bases: 11. Germline values: CDR1 SEHNR, CDR2 FQNEAQ (reference sequence). The CDR3 sequence is 17 residues long. CDR3 region: CASSFEILAGGSDEQFF. The DNA for the CDR3 is TGTGCCAGCAGCTTTGAGATTCTAGCGGGAGGGAGCGATGAGCAGTTCTTC.

This clonotype was detected ten times or more. The chain recombines TRBV7-2 with TRBJ2-1; D not certain. The V gene lost 5 bases and the J gene lost 3 bases, with 14 bases spanning the gap. Germline CDR1 and CDR2: SGHTA and FQGNSA. The CDR3 is 15 amino acids. CDR3 nucleotides: TGTGCCAGCAGCCCCCCGGGTTCGTTCTACAATGAGCAGTTCTTC. Translating gives CASSPPGSFYNEQFF.

The chain joins TRBV7-6 to TRBJ1-1; no definite D call. The V and J ends lost 5 bases and 0 bases respectively, with 7 bases between them. The germline CDR1 and CDR2 sequences are SGHVS and FNYEAQ. This CDR3 contains 13 residues. This CDR3 reads CASSRVVNTEAFF. As DNA, the CDR3 is TGTGCCAGCAGCCGGGTAGTGAACACTGAAGCTTTCTTT.

The chain uses TRBV7-2 and TRBJ2-4; a possible D gene is TRBD2 (5 bases). The CDR3 contains 20 residues. V was clipped by 5 bases and J by 1 base, with 27 bases between them. In germline, CDR1 is SGHTA, CDR2 FQGNSA. The CDR3 reads CASSAESADYLLLAKNIQYF. CDR3 coding DNA: TGTGCCAGCAGCGCCGAGTCGGCAGACTACCTTCTTTTGGCCAAAAACATTCAGTACTTC. The whole variable domain, remainder taken from reference TRBV7-2 and TRBJ2-4, is GAGVSQSPSNKVTEKGKDVELRCDPISGHTALYWYRQSLGQGLEFLIYFQGNSAPDKSGLPSDRFSAERTGGSVSTLTIQRTQQEDSAVYLCASSAESADYLLLAKNIQYFGAGTRLSVL.

In its sample, this clonotype was seen a few times. The rearrangement joins TRBV7-3 to TRBJ2-1; 7 bases agree with TRBD2. This CDR3 spans 13 amino acids. Trimming at V came to 2 bases and at J to 6 bases, leaving 1 base not matched to a gene. CDR1 and CDR2 from the germline V gene are SGHTA and FQGTGA. The CDR3 region has the DNA TGTGCCAGCAGCTTACTAGCGGTCAATGAGCAGTTCTTC. It is translated as CASSLLAVNEQFF.

V and J are TRBV6-6 and TRBJ1-5, with D tentatively TRBD1 (6 bases). CDR1 is MNHNY and CDR2 is SVGAGI in the germline V gene (reference sequence). This CDR3 comprises 14 residues. The V gene lost 2 bases and the J gene lost 7 bases, with 12 bases spanning the gap. This chain's CDR3 is CASSYVRGGQPQHF. The CDR3 bases are TGTGCCAGCAGTTACGTCAGGGGTGGCCAGCCCCAGCATTTT.

The gene calls are TRBV6-8 and TRBJ1-6, with 7 nucleotides matching TRBD1. Germline CDR1 reads MNHGY; CDR2 reads SAAAGT. V lost 6 bases to trimming and J lost 7 bases; unmatched junction nucleotides: 9. There are 15 residues in the CDR3. The CDR3 loop is CASSQTGERNSPLHF. DNA for the CDR3: TGTGCCAGCAGCCAAACAGGGGAACGGAATTCACCCCTCCACTTT.

V usage is TRBV20-1 and J usage is TRBJ2-7; a possible D gene is TRBD2 (5 bases). Per the germline V gene, CDR1 is DFQATT and CDR2 is SNEGSKA (reference sequence). The CDR3 covers 13 residues. V was cut by 0 bases and J by 6 bases, with 12 bases left in between. In nucleotides, the CDR3 is TGCAGTGCTAGAGATCCGAGGGCCCTCGAGCAGTACGTC. It translates to CSARDPRALEQYV.

Only a few counts were recorded for this clonotype. This chain links TRBV20-1 with TRBJ2-1; no definite D call. This CDR3 has 14 amino acids. V lost 5 bases, J lost 6 bases, and 17 bases lay in between. The germline V gene encodes CDR1 DFQATT and CDR2 SNEGSKA (reference sequence). For the CDR3, the DNA is TGCAGTGCTCCCAATAGCCGAGAAACCAATGAGCAGTTCTTC. Amino acids: CSAPNSRETNEQFF.

V is TRBV4-1 and J is TRBJ2-2, with 8 bases identical to TRBD1. Germline V gene lookup returns CDR1 MGHRA and CDR2 YSYEKL. With V trimmed by 2 bases and J by 1 base, 6 bases remained unmatched. The CDR3 is 17 amino acids. The CDR3 DNA reads TGCGCCAGCAGCCAAATCTCGACAGGGGTGAACACCGGGGAGCTGTTTTTT. As protein: CASSQISTGVNTGELFF.

This clonotype was recorded a few times. The rearrangement links TRBV7-2 to TRBJ1-2; D is ambiguous. This CDR3 region has 14 residues. Germline lookup yields CDR1 SGHTA and CDR2 FQGNSA. Trimming left V 5 bases short and J 5 bases short, with 15 bases between. This chain's CDR3 is CASSPPIVGYGYTF. CDR3 coding DNA: TGTGCCAGCAGCCCTCCTATAGTGGGGTATGGCTACACCTTC.

This clonotype was found a few times. The V and J genes are TRBV7-9 and TRBJ1-1; TRBD1 aligns across 8 bases. Trimming cost V 4 bases and J 1 base; bases outside gene matches: 8. Germline lookup yields CDR1 SEHNR and CDR2 FQNEAQ (reference sequence). The CDR3 is made up of 16 amino acids. CDR3 in DNA: TGTGCCAGCAGCTCACTCCGGACAGGGAAGAACACTGAAGCTTTCTTT. Its protein product is CASSSLRTGKNTEAFF.

The CDR3 is CASSFLGSGRTNIQYF. CDR3 nucleotide sequence: TGTGCCAGCAGTTTCCTTGGTAGCGGGAGAACGAACATTCAGTACTTC. The chain is built from TRBV27 and TRBJ2-4; 9 nucleotides agree with TRBD2. Germline values: CDR1 MNHEY, CDR2 SMNVEV (reference sequence). J was trimmed by 7 bases and V by 3 bases; bases with no gene match: 10. CDR3 size: 16 residues.

The chain employs TRBV28 and TRBJ2-1; D is uncertain. V was trimmed by 8 bases and J by 8 bases, leaving 10 bases between them. CDR1 is MDHEN and CDR2 is SYDVKM in the germline V gene. The CDR3 is made up of 11 amino acids. The CDR3 sequence: CASGDRDEQFF. In DNA, the CDR3 is TGTGCCAGCGGGGATCGAGATGAGCAGTTCTTC.

The CDR3 DNA reads as TGTGCCAGCAGCTTCGGACAGACATACAACAATGAGCAGTTCTTC. Translating gives CASSFGQTYNNEQFF. The rearrangement uses TRBV11-2 and TRBJ2-1; a weak D match, TRBD1 (6 bases). Germline CDR1 and CDR2: SGHAT and FQNNGV. V lost 3 bases, J lost 5 bases, and 14 bases lay in between. This CDR3 is 15 amino acids long.

The chain has TRBV24-1 and TRBJ1-1; D remains unclear. This CDR3 is 14 amino acids long. In germline, CDR1 is KGHDR, CDR2 SFDVKD. V dropped 4 bases and J dropped 2 bases, with 10 bases sitting between them. CDR3 in DNA: TGTGCCACCAGTGACCGGACGCTTAACACTGAAGCTTTCTTT. It yields the protein CATSDRTLNTEAFF.

This clonotype was counted a few times. V usage is TRBV27 and J usage is TRBJ2-7; 7 bases align to TRBD1. The CDR3 is made up of 16 amino acids. J lost 5 bases, V lost 0 bases, and 10 bases had no gene match. The germline V gene has CDR1 MNHEY and CDR2 SMNVEV (reference sequence). The DNA of the CDR3 is TGTGCCAGCAGTTTATCCCCGACAGGGTCGGGTAACGAGCAGTACTTC. It encodes CASSLSPTGSGNEQYF.

The chain carries TRBV7-2 and TRBJ2-7; 8 bases are shared with TRBD1. This CDR3 is built from 14 residues. The germline CDR1 and CDR2 sequences are SGHTA and FQGNSA. Unmatched junction bases numbered 7, after V lost 5 bases and J lost 4 bases. CDR3: CASSEDRAWYEQYF. CDR3 DNA: TGTGCCAGCAGCGAGGACAGGGCTTGGTACGAGCAGTACTTC.

V gene TRBV7-4 combines with J gene TRBJ2-1; 10 positions agree with TRBD2. Germline V gives CDR1 SGHVT, CDR2 SQSDAQ. The CDR3 is 16 residues long. J lost 4 bases, V lost 5 bases, and 8 bases had no gene match. The CDR3 DNA follows: TGTGCCAGCAGCCGCAGTAGCGGGAGGTTTTACAATGAGCAGTTCTTC. This gives the protein CASSRSSGRFYNEQFF.

The CDR3 spells CASNLQGGTGELFF. CDR3 DNA sequence: TGTGCCAGCAACTTACAGGGTGGCACCGGGGAGCTGTTTTTT. The chain is built from TRBV12-3 or TRBV12-4 and TRBJ2-2; D may be TRBD1 (6 bases). V lost 7 bases and J lost 4, with 13 bases in between. This CDR3 comprises 14 residues.

The J gene is TRBJ1-5, the V gene TRBV6-2 or TRBV6-3; D gene ambiguous. Trimming cost V 2 bases and J 0 bases, with 5 bases left between them. The CDR3 covers 14 residues. Germline CDR1 MNHEY, CDR2 SVGEGT. The CDR3 protein is CASSYERSNQPQHF. The CDR3 nucleotides are TGTGCCAGCAGTTACGAACGTAGCAATCAGCCCCAGCATTTT.

This clonotype was detected only a few times. The chain recombines TRBV28 with TRBJ2-7, with no clear D. The CDR3 sequence is 11 residues long. Germline assignment: CDR1 MDHEN and CDR2 SYDVKM. V lost 5 bases and J lost 6, with 8 bases in between. The CDR3 spells CASSLSREQYF. The CDR3 DNA follows: TGTGCCAGCAGTCTTTCCCGCGAGCAGTACTTC.

There are a few counts of this clonotype. The genes are TRBV7-8 and TRBJ1-1, with 10 bases lining up with TRBD1. The CDR3 runs to 17 residues. Germline V gives CDR1 SGHVS, CDR2 FQNEAQ. Trimming at V came to 4 bases and at J to 4 bases, leaving 12 bases not matched to a gene. In DNA form, the CDR3 reads TGTGCCAGCAGCTGGGACAGGGGAGGGAGTAAGGGCACTGAAGCTTTCTTT. This translates into CASSWDRGGSKGTEAFF.